These T cell receptor beta chains were read from a single sample in a study of blood T cell repertoires in COVID-19. Sequencing used immunoSEQ multiplex PCR; TCRdb keeps in-frame clones, though not all of them. The table lists a few hundred thousand clones, 90% of them singletons, with 6.8% in the top ten. Sequencing was done on a sample of peripheral blood. The receptor set was obtained from a woman aged 25 to 39 with COVID-19, enrolled during active disease. Both conserved end residues are part of each CDR3. D genes are given only for firm matches. Not every row has a clone size; where given, it reads once, few, many or a size class.

CDR3	DNA	V	length	size	D	J
CASSPGTVDNEKLFF	TGTGCCAGCAGCCCCGGGACAGTCGATAATGAAAAACTGTTTTTT	TRBV7-9	15	NA	TRBD1	TRBJ1-4
CASSASEQETQYF	TGTGCCAGCAGCGCATCGGAGCAAGAGACCCAGTACTTC	TRBV7-9	13	few	NA	TRBJ2-5
CASSLRQGANTEAFF	TGTGCCAGCAGCCTCCGACAGGGGGCGAACACTGAAGCTTTCTTT	TRBV7-2	15	NA	TRBD1	TRBJ1-1
CASGLGLAGDDTQYF	TGTGCTAGTGGTTTGGGACTAGCGGGAGATGATACGCAGTATTTT	TRBV12-5	15	NA	TRBD2	TRBJ2-3
CASSLARSSLIISGNTIYF	TGTGCCAGCAGCTTAGCGAGGAGCAGCCTTATTATCTCTGGAAACACCATATATTTT	TRBV7-2	19	NA	NA	TRBJ1-3
CASSLAPIAGAYNEQFF	TGTGCCAGCAGCTTAGCGCCCATAGCGGGAGCGTACAATGAGCAGTTCTTC	TRBV7-2	17	NA	TRBD2	TRBJ2-1
CASSLSGLNTEAFF	TGTGCCAGCAGCTTGTCGGGTCTGAACACTGAAGCTTTCTTT	TRBV5-4	14	NA	NA	TRBJ1-1
CAITRTGQNTEAFF	TGTGCCATCACCCGGACAGGGCAGAACACTGAAGCTTTCTTT	TRBV10-3	14	NA	TRBD1	TRBJ1-1
CASSLQASSVYEQYF	TGCGCCAGCAGCTTGCAAGCGTCTTCGGTCTACGAGCAGTACTTC	TRBV5-1	15	NA	NA	TRBJ2-7
CASSQILGQAEQYF	TGCGCCAGCAGCCAGATCTTAGGACAGGCCGAGCAGTACTTC	TRBV4-1	14	NA	TRBD1	TRBJ2-7
CASVAADQPQHF	TGTGCCAGCGTGGCGGCGGATCAGCCCCAGCATTTT	TRBV28	12	NA	NA	TRBJ1-5
CAIRGTGIGYTF	TGTGCCATCCGGGGGACAGGGATTGGCTACACCTTC	TRBV10-3	12	NA	TRBD1	TRBJ1-2
CASSLNGGPLHF	TGTGCCAGCAGCCTTAACGGGGGTCCCCTCCACTTT	TRBV3-1/TRBV3-2	12	NA	NA	TRBJ1-6